Presented here are 10 T cell receptor beta chains from one specimen sequenced in a study of shared clonotypes between healthy human individuals. Sequenced by immunoSEQ multiplex PCR; TCRdb stores in-frame clones only, minus some. This sample yields about 600,000 clones, of which almost 97% are seen a single time; around 0.057% belongs to the top ten. What was sequenced was naive CD4+ T cells sorted from blood. The sample's subset: CD45RA+ positively selected. These receptors were obtained from a woman in her thirties in good health.

V is TRBV2 and J is TRBJ2-6; D is unresolved. Germline V CDR1 and CDR2: SNHLY, FYNNEI. Trimming pared 5 bases from V and 2 bases from J, leaving 10 bases between. CDR3 length: 15 amino acids. The CDR3 DNA reads TGTGCCAGCAGTATAAAATGGACTGGGGCCAACGTCCTGACTTTC. It translates to CASSIKWTGANVLTF. Supplemented by reference TRBV2 and TRBJ2-6, the full variable domain reads EPEVTQTPSHQVTQMGQEVILRCVPISNHLYFYWYRQILGQKVEFLVSFYNNEISEKSEIFDDQFSVERPDGSNFTLKIRSTKLEDSAMYFCASSIKWTGANVLTFGAGSRLTVL.

The J gene is TRBJ2-5, the V gene TRBV10-3, with D hard to call. The CDR3 contains 12 residues. Trimming left V 3 bases short and J 5 bases short, with 7 bases between. Germline CDR1 and CDR2: ENHRY and SYGVKD. As DNA, the CDR3 is TGTGCCATCAGTGATTCTTCGGAGACCCAGTACTTC. It is translated as CAISDSSETQYF.

The genes are TRBV30 and TRBJ2-7; the D is unclear. Per germline, CDR1 GTSNPN and CDR2 SVGIG (reference sequence). Trimming pared 0 bases from V and 4 bases from J, leaving 7 bases between. This CDR3 comprises 12 residues. The CDR3 region is CAWSVVGYEQYF. In DNA, the CDR3 is TGTGCCTGGAGTGTGGTGGGTTACGAGCAGTACTTC.

The chain joins TRBV19 to TRBJ1-2, with 7 bases aligning to TRBD1. CDR1 is LNHDA and CDR2 is SQIVND in the germline V gene (reference sequence). With V trimmed by 6 bases and J by 1 base, 14 bases remained unmatched. This CDR3 region has 17 residues. CDR3 loop: CASSRNRPGDSNYGYTF. In DNA form, the CDR3 reads TGTGCCAGTAGCCGAAATCGCCCGGGGGACAGTAACTATGGCTACACCTTC. Full variable domain (rest looked up from reference TRBV19 and TRBJ1-2): DGGITQSPKYLFRKEGQNVTLSCEQNLNHDAMYWYRQDPGQGLRLIYYSQIVNDFQKGDIAEGYSVSREKKESFPLTVTSAQKNPTAFYLCASSRNRPGDSNYGYTFGSGTRLTVV.

The CDR3 nucleotides read TGTGCCAGCAGCCCTGTAGTCAACGAGCAGTACTTC. Its translation: CASSPVVNEQYF. V gene TRBV28 combines with J gene TRBJ2-7; no reliable D call. Trimming stripped 6 bases from V and 5 bases from J, with 11 bases between. The CDR3 has 12 amino acids. Germline V CDR1 and CDR2: MDHEN, SYDVKM.

J is TRBJ1-2 and V is TRBV6-5; D unresolved. The V end lost 5 bases, the J end lost 5 bases, and 9 bases lay between the germline ends. There are 12 residues in the CDR3. Germline CDR1 reads MNHEY; CDR2 reads SVGAGI. The DNA of the CDR3 is TGTGCCAGCAGTCAAGACGGGTATGGCTACACCTTC. It yields the protein CASSQDGYGYTF.

This chain joins TRBV7-8 and TRBJ2-7, with TRBD1 identical over 9 bases. The ends lost 0 bases at V and 3 bases at J; junction bases unmatched: 9. The CDR3 sequence is 17 residues long. The germline gives CDR1 SGHVS, CDR2 FQNEAQ. The CDR3 region is CASSLARLGQGFYEQYF. As DNA, the CDR3 is TGTGCCAGCAGCTTAGCGCGACTAGGACAGGGGTTCTACGAGCAGTACTTC.

This rearrangement joins TRBV4-1 to TRBJ2-3; 13 nucleotides line up with TRBD2. The CDR3 runs to 16 residues. The V gene's germline CDR1 is MGHRA and CDR2 YSYEKL. V was pared by 6 bases and J by 5 bases, with 8 bases of the junction left unmatched. The chain's CDR3 is CASRRLAGGGGDTQYF. CDR3 DNA sequence: TGCGCCAGCAGACGACTAGCGGGAGGAGGCGGAGATACGCAGTATTTT.

In nucleotides, the CDR3 is TGTGCCAGCTCACCATACCCGAAGAGCTACGAGCAGTACTTC. Translating it yields CASSPYPKSYEQYF. The chain employs TRBV18 and TRBJ2-7; D unclear. CDR1 is KGHSH and CDR2 is LQKENI in the germline V gene. V lost 2 bases, J lost 3 bases, and 11 bases lay in between. The CDR3 is 14 residues long.

This chain links TRBV5-1 with TRBJ2-1, with unresolved D. In germline, CDR1 is SGHRS, CDR2 YFSETQ. This CDR3 spans 14 amino acids. Trimming left V 1 base short and J 8 bases short, with 13 bases between. CDR3 coding DNA: TGCGCCAGCAGCTTGTTCCCACATGGATATGAGCAGTTCTTC. Its translation is CASSLFPHGYEQFF.